The rows below give T cell receptor beta chains drawn from one sample of a study of blood T cell repertoires in COVID-19. Method: immunoSEQ multiplex PCR; TCRdb's copy keeps in-frame clones and lacks some. Among tens of thousands of clones listed, about nine tenths were seen once. Sequencing was carried out using peripheral blood. The receptor set was obtained from a man between 45 and 60 years old with active COVID-19. Both conserved end residues are part of each CDR3. Fields, in order: clone size, V gene, CDR3 protein. Clone size is not always given. Where it is, it says once, few, many or a class for expanded clones.

>few|TRBV5-1
CASSLGLAGADTQYF
>NA|TRBV11-3
CASSGRTTTGELFF
>NA|TRBV5-1
CASSLAAAYNEQFF
>NA|TRBV7-2
CASSLYRGGSPLHF
>once|TRBV6-5
CAGGQGAGQPQHF
>NA|TRBV29-1
CSVEQGSTDTQYF
>NA|TRBV11-3
CASSSPRVYEQYF
>NA|TRBV3-1/TRBV3-2
CASSGTGNQPQHF
>NA|TRBV9
CASSPSGRAADTQYF
>NA|TRBV7-3
CASAPAPRSEQYF
>NA|TRBV4-3
CASSPETGQPQHF
>NA|TRBV11-3
CASSLEGDRGHGYTF
>NA|TRBV4-2
CASSHSQGAKSTDTQYF
>NA|TRBV19
CASREERGGYQPQHF
>NA|TRBV20-1
CSARSIEQYF
>NA|TRBV12-3/TRBV12-4
CASGTGYYNEQFF
>NA|TRBV24-1
CATSDSSRKQFF
>NA|TRBV6-5
CASKSPTGETQYF
>NA|TRBV2
CASSRRRDGYTF
>NA|TRBV4-3
CASSQDQGAAFGELFF
>NA|TRBV7-2
CASSPAGLAAQPQHF
>NA|TRBV3-1/TRBV3-2
CASSRTAPNYGYTF
>NA|TRBV3-1/TRBV3-2
CASSQEDKRNTEAFF
>NA|TRBV4-3
CASSWSSSGANVLTF
>once|TRBV3-1/TRBV3-2
CASSQLRRGNSPLHF
>NA|TRBV28
CASSPLLGEGLVGDEQYF
>NA|TRBV2
CASSFVSGSTDTQYF
>once|TRBV7-2
CASSSGQGPLHF
>NA|TRBV7-9
CASSLTVNSGNTIYF
>NA|TRBV7-8
CASSGGRERQSSYEQYF
>NA|TRBV7-2
CASSFTSRGNTIYF
>NA|TRBV6-6
CASRGGQAGANVLTF
>many|TRBV19
CASTSGGAGQETQYF
>NA|TRBV7-2
CASSLVPVQGASERNTIYF
>NA|TRBV5-1
CASTVQGDTGELFF
>once|TRBV5-4
CASSLGVAEETQYF
>NA|TRBV5-8
CASSLQGAALGYTF
>NA|TRBV5-1
CASSPGAGNTGELFF
>NA|TRBV7-2
CASSPPNGRATGNEQFF
>NA|TRBV28
CASSPGTGGARTEAFF